What follows describes a single TCR beta chain. Using its own MiXCR run on the 5' RACE reads, TCRdb lists one record per CDR3 protein. Of 25,000 to 35,000 distinct CDR3 sequences listed, approximately 7% are singletons. The data are from a study of early T cells in non-severe SARS-CoV-2 infection. Sequencing was performed on whole blood. The TCR was taken from an adult who was a healthcare worker with PCR-confirmed SARS-CoV-2 infection or an uninfected control (not recorded which).

In DNA form, the CDR3 reads TGTGCCAGCAGCACCCGACAGAACACTGAAGCTTTCTTT. Protein: CASSTRQNTEAFF. The chain has TRBV11-2 and TRBJ1-1; D is unclear. Trimming stripped 5 bases from V and 1 base from J, with 8 bases between. The length of the CDR3 is 13 residues. CDR1 is SGHAT and CDR2 is FQNNGV in the germline V gene.